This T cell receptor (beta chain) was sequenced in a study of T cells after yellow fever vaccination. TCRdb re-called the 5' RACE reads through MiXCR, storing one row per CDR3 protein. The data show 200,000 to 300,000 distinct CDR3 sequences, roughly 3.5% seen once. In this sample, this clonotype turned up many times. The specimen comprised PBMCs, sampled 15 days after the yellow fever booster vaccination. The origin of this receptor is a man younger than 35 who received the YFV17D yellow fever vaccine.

The CDR3 reads CASSPRVGGFGTGELFF. The CDR3 nucleotides read TGTGCCAGCAGCCCCCGCGTAGGGGGGTTCGGCACCGGGGAGCTGTTTTTT. The V gene is TRBV11-2, the J gene TRBJ2-2; D assignment may be TRBD1 or TRBD2 (6 bases each). The CDR3 runs 17 residues. Germline lookup yields CDR1 SGHAT and CDR2 FQNNGV. V was clipped by 5 bases and J by 4 bases, with 20 bases between them.